The 15 T cell receptor beta chains in this list originate from one sample, sequenced in a study of T cells in Graves' hyperthyroidism and ophthalmopathy. Regions amplified from RNA transcripts were the TCR beta CDR3 regions. The HTBI primer set drove a first-round RT-PCR of the TCR CDR3. TCRdb reprocessed the multiplex PCR reads via MiXCR and lists one record per CDR3 protein. This table has about 460,000 distinct CDR3 sequences, around a fifth appearing once. Sequenced material: blood. The origin of the receptors is a woman aged 70 to 79 with Graves' ophthalmopathy.

The CDR3 nucleotides read TGTGCCAGTAGTATAGGTTTCAGGGGGCGTCCTGGGGCCAACGTCCTGACTTTC. Encoded protein: CASSIGFRGRPGANVLTF. The chain employs TRBV19 and TRBJ2-6; 8 nucleotides align to TRBD1. The CDR3 has 18 residues. From germline, CDR1 is LNHDA and CDR2 SQIVND (reference sequence). Losses at the gene ends were 1 base for V and 2 bases for J; bases not matched to a gene: 7. The whole variable domain, remainder taken from reference TRBV19 and TRBJ2-6, is DGGITQSPKYLFRKEGQNVTLSCEQNLNHDAMYWYRQDPGQGLRLIYYSQIVNDFQKGDIAEGYSVSREKKESFPLTVTSAQKNPTAFYLCASSIGFRGRPGANVLTFGAGSRLTVL.

This clonotype was observed at least ten times. The chain employs TRBV11-2 and TRBJ2-1; weak D call: TRBD1 (6 bases). V was shortened by 4 bases and J by 12 bases, with 13 bases between the two germline ends. Germline-derived CDR1 and CDR2 are SGHAT and FQNNGV. The CDR3 loop spans 12 amino acids. As DNA, the CDR3 is TGTGCCAGCAGCTCACAGGGCTTCGGGCAGTTCTTC. This gives the protein CASSSQGFGQFF. Full variable domain (missing parts from reference TRBV11-2 and TRBJ2-1): EAGVAQSPRYKIIEKRQSVAFWCNPISGHATLYWYQQILGQGPKLLIQFQNNGVVDDSQLPKDRFSAERLKGVDSTLKIQPAKLEDSAVYLCASSSQGFGQFFGPGTRLTVL.

The gene calls are TRBV6-2 or TRBV6-3 and TRBJ2-7; 8 positions agree with TRBD2. Germline loops: CDR1 MNHEY, CDR2 SVGEGT. The CDR3 has 15 amino acids. Trimming removed 6 bases from V and 2 bases from J; junction bases left unmatched: 9. In DNA form, the CDR3 reads TGTGCCAGCAGGCCTAGCGGGCCCCTTCCCTACGAGCAGTACTTC. Translation: CASRPSGPLPYEQYF.

This clonotype appeared many times. The chain joins TRBV12-3 or TRBV12-4 to TRBJ2-4, with a possible D match to TRBD1 (6 bases). This CDR3 region has 17 residues. The germline V and J ends were trimmed by 4 bases and 0 bases, with 16 bases remaining between them. The CDR3 reads CASSSPDRGLAKNIQYF. The CDR3 DNA reads TGTGCCAGCAGTTCGCCGGACAGAGGATTAGCCAAAAACATTCAGTACTTC.

The CDR3: CASSTGQGTNYGYTF. For the CDR3, the DNA is TGTGCCAGCAGCACCGGACAGGGAACTAACTATGGCTACACCTTC. The chain uses TRBV7-3 and TRBJ1-2; TRBD1 agrees at 8 bases. The CDR3 is 15 residues long. The germline V gene has CDR1 SGHTA and CDR2 FQGTGA. V dropped 5 bases and J dropped 0; count of bases not matched to a gene: 5.

This sequence joins TRBV6-7 and TRBJ1-2, with D unclear. TRBV6-7 is an open reading frame whose function is uncertain. CDR3 length: 21 amino acids. The germline V and J ends were trimmed by 0 bases and 7 bases, with 33 bases remaining between them. For the CDR3, the DNA is TGTGCCAGCAGTTACTCGACTGTGCTCGAAAGACTGTCTCGTCAAGCGCCTGGCTACACCTTC. Protein product: CASSYSTVLERLSRQAPGYTF.

This sequence joins TRBV12-5 and TRBJ2-1, with D possibly being TRBD2 (7 bases). The germline V gene has CDR1 LGHNT and CDR2 FRNRAP. The CDR3 sequence is 17 residues long. Trimming pared 2 bases from V and 5 bases from J, leaving 19 bases between. The CDR3 region is CASGLSIRGANNNEQFF. The DNA of the CDR3 is TGTGCTAGTGGTTTGAGTATACGGGGGGCCAACAACAATGAGCAGTTCTTC.

This clonotype appeared many times. This chain joins TRBV12-3 or TRBV12-4 and TRBJ1-6; D remains unclear. The CDR3 spans 16 residues. V dropped 7 bases and J dropped 5 bases, with 18 bases sitting between them. The CDR3 region is CASTLSLGRNNSPLHF. In nucleotides, the CDR3 is TGTGCCAGCACCCTTAGTTTGGGCCGCAATAATTCACCCCTCCACTTT.

This clonotype has only a few counts. The rearrangement joins TRBV19 to TRBJ2-7, with 9 bases matching TRBD1. CDR3 length: 15 amino acids. Looked up from germline, CDR1 is LNHDA and CDR2 is SQIVND (reference sequence). V was clipped by 9 bases and J by 0 bases; unmatched bases: 9. The CDR3: CARNDDRGVSYEQYF. The CDR3 DNA follows: TGTGCCAGGAACGATGACAGGGGGGTCTCCTACGAGCAGTACTTC.

This clonotype showed up many times. The chain is built from TRBV20-1 and TRBJ1-2; no definite D call. The ends were cut back, 6 bases at V and 8 bases at J, with 10 bases in the middle. Germline loops: CDR1 DFQATT, CDR2 SNEGSKA (reference sequence). This CDR3 is built from 10 residues. The CDR3 reads CSAGRRGYTF. In DNA, the CDR3 is TGCAGTGCCGGGAGGCGGGGCTACACCTTC.

The genes are TRBV2 and TRBJ1-6, with 9 bases lining up with TRBD1. Germline trimming cut 5 bases from V and 7 bases from J; bases unmatched to any gene: 6. The CDR3 length is 15 residues. Germline V gives CDR1 SNHLY, CDR2 FYNNEI. The CDR3 spells CASSQVGQGNSPLHF. CDR3 nucleotides: TGTGCCAGCAGTCAAGTGGGACAGGGAAATTCACCCCTCCACTTT.

This clonotype was detected ten times or more. The chain couples TRBV12-3 or TRBV12-4 to TRBJ2-1; D ambiguous. V gave up 0 bases and J gave up 13 bases, with 13 bases separating them. The length of the CDR3 is 13 residues. In nucleotides, the CDR3 is TGTGCCAGCAGTTTAGCGCCGAGGACCACACAGTTCTTC. Its translation is CASSLAPRTTQFF.

This clonotype was seen at least ten times. CDR3 protein: CASSQGQVNTEAFF. The CDR3 DNA reads as TGTGCCAGCAGCCAAGGCCAAGTGAACACTGAAGCTTTCTTT. The chain joins TRBV7-9 to TRBJ1-1; D is ambiguous. In germline, CDR1 is SEHNR, CDR2 FQNEAQ (reference sequence). V was trimmed by 5 bases and J by 0 bases, leaving 10 bases between them. The CDR3 loop spans 14 amino acids.

The J gene is TRBJ2-7, the V gene TRBV6-2 or TRBV6-3; tentatively, D is TRBD2 (7 bases). V lost 6 bases, J lost 2 bases, and 17 bases lay in between. From germline, CDR1 is MNHEY and CDR2 SVGEGT. This CDR3 comprises 15 residues. The CDR3 is CASRLRRGGPYEQYF. The CDR3 bases are TGTGCCAGCAGACTACGCAGGGGAGGGCCCTACGAGCAGTACTTC.

This clonotype was picked up a small number of times. The V call is TRBV5-1, the J call TRBJ2-7; 7 nucleotides match TRBD1. The CDR3 runs 15 residues. The V gene's germline CDR1 is SGHRS and CDR2 YFSETQ. V gave up 3 bases and J gave up 1 base; unmatched junction bases: 7. CDR3 in amino acids: CASSSIPGQSYEQYF. CDR3 DNA: TGCGCCAGCAGCTCGATACCGGGACAGTCCTACGAGCAGTACTTC.